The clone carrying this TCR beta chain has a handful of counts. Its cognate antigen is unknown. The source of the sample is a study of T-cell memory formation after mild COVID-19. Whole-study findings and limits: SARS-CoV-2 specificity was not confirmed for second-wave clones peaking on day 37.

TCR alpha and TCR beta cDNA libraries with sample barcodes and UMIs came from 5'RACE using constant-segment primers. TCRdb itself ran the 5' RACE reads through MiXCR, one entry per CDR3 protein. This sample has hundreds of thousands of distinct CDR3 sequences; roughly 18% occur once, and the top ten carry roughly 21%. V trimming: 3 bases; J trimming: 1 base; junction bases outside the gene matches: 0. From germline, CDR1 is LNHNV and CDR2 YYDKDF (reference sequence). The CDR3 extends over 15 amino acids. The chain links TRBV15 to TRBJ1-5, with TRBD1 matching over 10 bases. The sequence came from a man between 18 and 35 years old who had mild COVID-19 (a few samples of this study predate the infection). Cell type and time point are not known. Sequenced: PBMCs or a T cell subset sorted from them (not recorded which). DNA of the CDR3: TGTGCCACCAGCAGGGACAGGGGGAGCAATCAGCCCCAGCATTTT. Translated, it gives CATSRDRGSNQPQHF. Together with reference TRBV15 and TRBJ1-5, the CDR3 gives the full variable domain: DAMVIQNPRYQVTQFGKPVTLSCSQTLNHNVMYWYQQKSSQAPKLLFHYYDKDFNNEADTPDNFQSRRPNTSFCFLDIRSPGLGDTAMYLCATSRDRGSNQPQHFGDGTRLSIL.